This T cell receptor beta chain comes out of a study of a mutant IDH1 vaccine in newly diagnosed glioma. Study information: Sex among treated patients split about 60% male, 37.5% female; mean age was about 43 years. Receipt of radiotherapy, temozolomide, or both preceded the study, and most received both. Study results and caveats: Pseudoprogression apparently tracked independently of changes in top peripheral T cell clonotypes.

The CDR3 has 16 amino acids. CDR1 and CDR2 from the germline V gene are SGHVS and FQNEAQ. The ends were cut back, 1 base at V and 0 bases at J, with 10 bases in the middle. Sample time point: week 47, end of study. Topical imiquimod was applied with each vaccine dose, which held 300 ug of mutant IDH1 20-mer peptide. Weeks 1, 3, 5, 7, 11, 15, 19 and 23 were when patients received their eight vaccinations. Concerning this clone: Its antigen is not known.

Using immunoSEQ multiplex PCR, the repertoire was profiled, and TCRdb retains in-frame clones only, with some absent. The sample lists fewer than 35,000 clones, about four fifths occurring once. J is TRBJ2-4 and V is TRBV7-8; no reliable D call. Specimen: PBMCs, collected from a glioma patient whose treatment included an IDH1 peptide vaccine. The TCR comes from a man aged 25 to 45 with glioma. CDR3 residues: CASSLGPNLAKNIQYF. CDR3 DNA sequence: TGTGCCAGCAGCTTAGGCCCGAATCTAGCCAAAAACATTCAGTACTTC.